Listed below are T cell receptor beta chains from one sample, sequenced in a study of cytomegalovirus exposure and HLA in healthy donors. Libraries were prepared by immunoSEQ multiplex PCR; TCRdb keeps only in-frame clonotypes and omits some of them. Its table lists 180,000 or so clones. The sequenced sample consisted of PBMCs. All receptors come from a boy aged 5 to 17 in good health and CMV-seronegative. Each CDR3 is given with its conserved first and last residue. The D gene is left open where the match is weak.

v_gene	j_gene	len	d_gene	CDR3aa	CDR3nt
TRBV11-2	TRBJ1-3	14	-	CASSRLLGGNTIYF	TGTGCCAGCAGCCGACTTCTTGGTGGAAACACCATATATTTT
TRBV30	TRBJ2-7	12	-	CAWSSTWGEQYF	TGTGCCTGGAGTTCGACTTGGGGCGAGCAGTACTTC
TRBV7-2	TRBJ2-7	14	TRBD1	CASSVRTGNDEQYF	TGTGCCAGCAGCGTCCGGACAGGGAATGACGAGCAGTACTTC
TRBV7-2	TRBJ2-3	16	TRBD2	CASSGRGRGGLDTQYF	TGTGCCAGCAGCGGACGGGGGCGGGGGGGCCTAGATACGCAGTATTTT
TRBV7-2	TRBJ2-7	16	-	CASSSHPRSPSYEQYF	TGTGCCAGCAGCTCCCACCCCAGGTCCCCCTCCTACGAGCAGTACTTC
TRBV5-6	TRBJ2-3	16	TRBD2	CASSARTSKDTDTQYF	TGTGCCAGCAGCGCGAGGACTAGTAAAGACACAGATACGCAGTATTTT
TRBV6-5	TRBJ2-7	14	-	CASSVSVDSYEQYF	TGTGCCAGCAGTGTATCGGTAGACTCCTACGAGCAGTACTTC
TRBV28	TRBJ1-5	15	-	CASSAPGLTPQPQHF	TGTGCCAGCAGTGCCCCGGGACTCACCCCCCAGCCCCAGCATTTT
TRBV18	TRBJ1-1	13	-	CASSPQFDTEAFF	TGTGCCAGCTCGCCCCAGTTTGACACTGAAGCTTTCTTT
TRBV25-1	TRBJ2-5	15	TRBD1	CASNMGQGHQETQYF	TGTGCCAGCAACATGGGACAGGGACACCAAGAGACCCAGTACTTC
TRBV2	TRBJ1-2	14	TRBD1	CASRLGQHNYGYTF	TGTGCCAGCAGATTGGGACAGCATAACTATGGCTACACCTTC
TRBV2	TRBJ2-7	14	-	CASSERDNSYEQYF	TGTGCCAGCAGTGAGAGGGACAACTCCTACGAGCAGTACTTC
TRBV5-4	TRBJ2-5	14	TRBD2	CASSSLPQGAGVHF	TGTGCCAGCAGCTCCCTTCCACAAGGAGCGGGGGTACACTTC
TRBV5-6	TRBJ2-2	16	-	CASSLEVGEITGELFF	TGTGCCAGCAGCTTGGAAGTTGGGGAGATCACCGGGGAGCTGTTTTTT
TRBV18	TRBJ1-3	17	-	CASSPVQGGDSGNTIYF	TGTGCCAGCTCACCAGTTCAGGGAGGAGACTCTGGAAACACCATATATTTT
TRBV4-3	TRBJ2-2	18	TRBD2	CASSQGSLAGGHTGELFF	TGCGCCAGCAGCCAAGGGTCCCTAGCGGGGGGCCATACCGGGGAGCTGTTTTTT
TRBV4-2	TRBJ2-1	16	-	CASSQASGYVDNEQFF	TGTGCCAGCAGCCAAGCATCGGGGTATGTGGACAATGAGCAGTTCTTC
TRBV7-9	TRBJ1-2	17	TRBD1	CASSPELGETGADGYTF	TGTGCCAGCAGCCCAGAGCTGGGCGAAACAGGGGCCGATGGCTACACCTTC
TRBV19	TRBJ1-1	15	-	CASSMLRAMNTEAFF	TGTGCCAGTAGTATGTTGAGGGCCATGAACACTGAAGCTTTCTTT
TRBV19	TRBJ2-7	13	-	CASSILGAREQYF	TGTGCCAGTAGTATTTTGGGGGCAAGAGAGCAGTACTTC
TRBV19	TRBJ1-5	14	-	CASRIEYSNQPQHF	TGTGCCAGTAGGATAGAATATAGCAATCAGCCCCAGCATTTT
TRBV9	TRBJ2-4	13	-	CASSFGGTDIQYF	TGCGCCAGCAGCTTTGGAGGGACGGACATTCAGTACTTC
TRBV4-3	TRBJ2-7	14	TRBD1	CASSRRQGPYEQYF	TGCGCCAGCAGTCGACGACAGGGCCCCTACGAGCAGTACTTC
TRBV4-2	TRBJ2-3	16	TRBD2	CASSQTSGGGADTQYF	TGTGCCAGCAGCCAGACTAGCGGGGGTGGGGCAGATACGCAGTATTTT
TRBV5-1	TRBJ2-7	15	TRBD2	CASSLGLAGIYEQYF	TGCGCCAGCAGCTTGGGGCTAGCGGGGATCTACGAGCAGTACTTC
TRBV4-1	TRBJ1-5	17	TRBD1	CASSQPTGVGVRQPQHF	TGCGCCAGCAGCCAACCGACAGGGGTGGGGGTCAGGCAGCCCCAGCATTTT
TRBV6-5	TRBJ1-4	15	-	CASSSLGRPTEKLFF	TGTGCCAGCAGTTCCTTAGGGAGACCCACTGAAAAACTGTTTTTT
TRBV21-1	TRBJ2-7	11	-	CASRGAPAKYF	TGTGCCAGCCGCGGAGCCCCCGCTAAGTACTTC
TRBV18	TRBJ1-2	14	TRBD1	CASSPGQGSYGYTF	TGTGCCAGCTCACCAGGACAGGGAAGCTATGGCTACACCTTC
TRBV29-1	TRBJ1-1	14	-	CSGGRSSAGTEAFF	TGCAGCGGCGGCCGGTCCTCCGCCGGGACTGAAGCTTTCTTT
TRBV11-2	TRBJ2-5	14	-	CASSWVRGQETQYF	TGTGCCAGCAGCTGGGTCAGGGGACAAGAGACCCAGTACTTC
TRBV19	TRBJ2-3	12	-	CATRIREDTQYF	TGTGCCACCCGGATCCGGGAAGATACGCAGTATTTT
TRBV28	TRBJ1-2	15	-	CASSWPAGRVYGYTF	TGTGCCAGCAGTTGGCCCGCGGGGCGCGTATATGGCTACACCTTC
TRBV30	TRBJ1-5	14	TRBD1	CAWSPGQGRQPQHF	TGTGCCTGGAGTCCTGGACAGGGACGGCAGCCCCAGCATTTT
TRBV7-6	TRBJ1-2	16	-	CASSSQRGGTNYGYTF	TGTGCCAGCAGCTCCCAACGGGGAGGGACTAACTATGGCTACACCTTC
TRBV5-1	TRBJ1-4	15	TRBD1	CASSWTGVESEKLFF	TGCGCCAGCAGCTGGACAGGGGTCGAGTCTGAAAAACTGTTTTTT
TRBV10-3	TRBJ2-7	15	-	CAISESRGIIYEQYF	TGTGCCATCAGTGAATCTCGGGGTATCATCTACGAGCAGTACTTC
TRBV27	TRBJ1-2	13	-	CASSPQGNYGYTF	TGTGCCAGCAGTCCCCAGGGGAACTATGGCTACACCTTC
TRBV7-8	TRBJ2-7	15	TRBD1	CASSSRDRVGYEQYF	TGTGCCAGCAGCTCACGGGACAGGGTAGGGTACGAGCAGTACTTC
TRBV9	TRBJ2-2	15	TRBD1	CASGETGTNTGELFF	TGTGCCAGCGGCGAGACAGGGACGAACACCGGGGAGCTGTTTTTT
TRBV4-1	TRBJ1-5	16	-	CASSQVAPVSNQPQHF	TGCGCCAGCAGCCAAGTAGCGCCCGTGAGCAATCAGCCCCAGCATTTT
TRBV9	TRBJ2-7	15	-	CASSSSDSSDYEQYF	TGTGCCAGCAGCTCCTCGGACTCTAGTGACTACGAGCAGTACTTC
TRBV5-1	TRBJ1-1	16	TRBD1	CASSSTAGTGLTEAFF	TGCGCCAGCAGCTCCACCGCCGGGACAGGGCTCACTGAAGCTTTCTTT
TRBV6-5	TRBJ2-7	13	TRBD1	CASTRQGINEQYF	TGTGCCAGCACAAGACAGGGGATTAACGAGCAGTACTTC
TRBV12-5	TRBJ2-1	17	-	CASGLGADFTQGNEQFF	TGTGCTAGTGGTTTGGGGGCCGACTTTACCCAGGGTAATGAGCAGTTCTTC